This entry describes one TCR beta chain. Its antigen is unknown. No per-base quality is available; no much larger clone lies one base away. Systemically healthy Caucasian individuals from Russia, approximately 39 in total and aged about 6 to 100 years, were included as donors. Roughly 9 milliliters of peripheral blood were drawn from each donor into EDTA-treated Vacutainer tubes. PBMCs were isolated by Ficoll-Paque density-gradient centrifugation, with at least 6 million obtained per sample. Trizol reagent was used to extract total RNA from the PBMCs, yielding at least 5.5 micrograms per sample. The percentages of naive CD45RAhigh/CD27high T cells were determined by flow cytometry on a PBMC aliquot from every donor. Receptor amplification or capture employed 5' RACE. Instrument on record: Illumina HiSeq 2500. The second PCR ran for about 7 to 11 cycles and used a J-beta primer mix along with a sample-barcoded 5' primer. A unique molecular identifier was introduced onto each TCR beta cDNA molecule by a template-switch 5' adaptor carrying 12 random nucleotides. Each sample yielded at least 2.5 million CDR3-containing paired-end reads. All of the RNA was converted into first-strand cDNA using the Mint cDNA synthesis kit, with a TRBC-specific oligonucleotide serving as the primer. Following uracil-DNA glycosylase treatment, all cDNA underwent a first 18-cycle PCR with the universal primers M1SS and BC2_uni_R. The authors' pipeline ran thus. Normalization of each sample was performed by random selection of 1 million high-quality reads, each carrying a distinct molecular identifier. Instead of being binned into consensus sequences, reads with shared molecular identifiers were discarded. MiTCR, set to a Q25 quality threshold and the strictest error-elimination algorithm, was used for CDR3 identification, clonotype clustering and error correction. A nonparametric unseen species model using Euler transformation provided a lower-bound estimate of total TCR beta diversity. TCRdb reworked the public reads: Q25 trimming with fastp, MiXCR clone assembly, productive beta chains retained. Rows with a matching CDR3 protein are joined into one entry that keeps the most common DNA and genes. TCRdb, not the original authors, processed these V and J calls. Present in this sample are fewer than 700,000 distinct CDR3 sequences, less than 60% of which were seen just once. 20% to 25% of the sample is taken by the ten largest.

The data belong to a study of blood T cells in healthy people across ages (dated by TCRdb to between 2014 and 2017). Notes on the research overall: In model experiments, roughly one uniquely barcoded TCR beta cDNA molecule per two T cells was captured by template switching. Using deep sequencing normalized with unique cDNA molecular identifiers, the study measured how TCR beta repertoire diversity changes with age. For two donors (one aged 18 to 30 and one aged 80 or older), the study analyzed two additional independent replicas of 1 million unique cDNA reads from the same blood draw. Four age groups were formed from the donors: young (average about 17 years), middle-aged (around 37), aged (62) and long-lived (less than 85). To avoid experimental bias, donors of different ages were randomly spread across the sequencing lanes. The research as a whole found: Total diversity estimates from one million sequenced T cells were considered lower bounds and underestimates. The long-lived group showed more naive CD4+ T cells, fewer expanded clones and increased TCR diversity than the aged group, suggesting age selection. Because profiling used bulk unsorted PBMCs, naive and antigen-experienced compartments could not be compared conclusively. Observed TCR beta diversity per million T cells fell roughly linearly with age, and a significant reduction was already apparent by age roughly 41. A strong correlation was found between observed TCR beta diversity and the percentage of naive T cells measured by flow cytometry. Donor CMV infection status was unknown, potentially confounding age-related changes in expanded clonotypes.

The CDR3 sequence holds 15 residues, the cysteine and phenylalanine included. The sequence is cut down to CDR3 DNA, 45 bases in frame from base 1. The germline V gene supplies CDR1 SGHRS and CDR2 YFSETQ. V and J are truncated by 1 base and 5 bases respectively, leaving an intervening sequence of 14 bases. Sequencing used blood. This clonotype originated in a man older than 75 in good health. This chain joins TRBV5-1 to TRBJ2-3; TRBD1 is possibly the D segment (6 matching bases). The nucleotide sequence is TGCGCCAGCAGCTTGAACCTGGGGGCGGGAGATACGCAGTATTTT. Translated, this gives CASSLNLGAGDTQYF.